The source of this T cell receptor beta chain is a study of blood T cells in healthy people across ages. Study results and caveats: As naive T cell percentage varied, TCR beta diversity correlated strongly with it.

Germline CDR1 MDHEN, CDR2 SYDVKM. V lost 9 bases, J lost 0 bases, and 9 bases lay in between. The CDR3 has 12 residues. Comments on this clonotype: What it binds is unknown.

Next came a second PCR, run for roughly 6 to 11 cycles, which used a sample-barcoded 5' primer along with a J-beta primer mix. Each CDR3 protein is one row after TCRdb ran MiXCR on the 5' RACE reads. The repertoire holds under 2 million distinct CDR3 sequences, with around 35% as singletons. The sequenced sample was blood. This clonotype was obtained from a woman between 25 and 40 years old in good health. The rearrangement joins TRBV28 to TRBJ2-7; TRBD1 is a possible D gene (6 bases). This CDR3 reads CASLTGSYEQYF. CDR3 coding DNA: TGTGCCAGTCTGACAGGCTCCTACGAGCAGTACTTC.